The 3 T cell receptor beta chains below all came from one sample that was sequenced in a study of T cells in Graves' hyperthyroidism and ophthalmopathy. The TCR beta CDR3 regions underwent amplification using RNA transcripts as the source. The HTBI set primed first-round TCR CDR3 RT-PCR. TCRdb itself ran the multiplex PCR reads through MiXCR, one entry per CDR3 protein. In the table there are around 520,000 distinct CDR3 sequences, over 13% of which are singletons. The sequencing input was blood. The source is a woman under 30 with Graves' hyperthyroidism.

This clonotype was counted a few times. The rearrangement uses TRBV7-9 and TRBJ2-1, with 8 bases that match TRBD2. J gave up 4 bases and V 2 bases, and 7 bases lay outside the gene matches. There are 16 residues in the CDR3. CDR1 SEHNR and CDR2 FQNEAQ come from the germline V gene (reference sequence). CDR3 in DNA: TGTGCCAGCAGCTTACTTTCCAGCGGGAGTTACAATGAGCAGTTCTTC. Its protein is CASSLLSSGSYNEQFF.

This clonotype occurred many times. The CDR3 DNA sequence: TGTGCCAGCAGCCAAGTTCTCGCTAGCGAGGCAGTATACAATGAGCAGTTCTTC. Its protein is CASSQVLASEAVYNEQFF. The rearrangement links TRBV3-1 to TRBJ2-1; tentative D call: TRBD2 (6 bases). The V end lost 1 base, the J end lost 4 bases, and 20 bases lay between the germline ends. The CDR3 is 18 residues long. The germline gives CDR1 LGHDT, CDR2 YNNKEL (reference sequence).

This clonotype was seen many times. This chain uses TRBV27 with TRBJ1-3, with 10 bases fitting TRBD1. CDR3 length equals 15 residues. The germline V gene encodes CDR1 MNHEY and CDR2 SMNVEV (reference sequence). With V trimmed by 6 bases and J by 4 bases, 6 bases remained unmatched. CDR3 nucleotide sequence: TGTGCCAGCAGGCCGACAGGGGGCTTCGGAAACACCATATATTTT. Translation gives CASRPTGGFGNTIYF.